This T cell receptor beta chain appears in the sequencing data of a study of blood T cell repertoires in COVID-19. In the study overall: Samples representing acute and convalescent COVID-19 were sourced from the United States, Italy and Spain.

The germline gives CDR1 SEHNR, CDR2 FQNEAQ (reference sequence). This CDR3 has 15 residues. J was trimmed by 5 bases and V by 7 bases; bases with no gene match: 4. The repertoire was sequenced with immunoSEQ multiplex PCR; TCRdb's copy has only in-frame clones and lacks some. The table records around 360,000 clones, roughly 86% of them present only once. The rearrangement joins TRBV7-9 to TRBJ2-1; 14 positions agree with TRBD2. The sample taken for sequencing was PBMCs or T cells enriched from blood (not recorded which). The TCR originated in a middle-aged man in a cohort exposed to, infected with or recovered from COVID-19 (not recorded which). DNA of the CDR3: TGTGCCAGCACCGGGACTAGCGGGAGTCACAATGAGCAGTTCTTC. Protein sequence: CASTGTSGSHNEQFF.